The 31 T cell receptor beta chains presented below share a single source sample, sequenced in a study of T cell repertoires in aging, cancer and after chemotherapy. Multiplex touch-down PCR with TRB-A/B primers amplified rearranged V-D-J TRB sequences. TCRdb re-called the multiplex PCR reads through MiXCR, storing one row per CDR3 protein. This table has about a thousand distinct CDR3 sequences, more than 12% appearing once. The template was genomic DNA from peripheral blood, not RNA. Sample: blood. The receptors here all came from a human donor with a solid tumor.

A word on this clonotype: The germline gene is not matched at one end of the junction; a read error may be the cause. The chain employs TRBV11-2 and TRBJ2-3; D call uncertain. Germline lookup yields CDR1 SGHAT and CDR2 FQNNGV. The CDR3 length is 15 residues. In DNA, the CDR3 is TGTGCCAGCAGCCCCGTTTCGATCAGCACAGATACGCATTATTTT. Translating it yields CASSPVSISTDTHYF.

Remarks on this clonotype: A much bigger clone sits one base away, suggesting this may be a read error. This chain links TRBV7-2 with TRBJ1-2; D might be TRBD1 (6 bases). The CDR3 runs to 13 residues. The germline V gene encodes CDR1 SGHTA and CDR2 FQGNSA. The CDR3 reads CASSFQGSYVYTF. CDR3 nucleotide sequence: TGTGCCAGCAGCTTTCAGGGGAGCTATGTCTACACCTTC. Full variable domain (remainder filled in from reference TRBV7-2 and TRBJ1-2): GAGVSQSPSNKVTEKGKDVELRCDPISGHTALYWYRQSLGQGLEFLIYFQGNSAPDKSGLPSDRFSAERTGGSVSTLTIQRTQQEDSAVYLCASSFQGSYVYTFGSGTRLTVV.

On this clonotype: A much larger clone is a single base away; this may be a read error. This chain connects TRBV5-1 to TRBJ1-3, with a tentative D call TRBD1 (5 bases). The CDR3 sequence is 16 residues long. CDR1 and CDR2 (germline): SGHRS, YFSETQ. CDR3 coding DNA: TGCGCCAGCAGATTGGGGGGTGATGGGTCTGGAAACACCATATATTTT. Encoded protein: CASRLGGDGSGNTIYF.

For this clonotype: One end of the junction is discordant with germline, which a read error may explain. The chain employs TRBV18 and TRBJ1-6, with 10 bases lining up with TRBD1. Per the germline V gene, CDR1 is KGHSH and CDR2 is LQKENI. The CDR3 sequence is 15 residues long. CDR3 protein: CTSSLGTGEGSPLHF. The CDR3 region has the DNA TGTACCAGCTCACTTGGGACAGGGGAAGGTTCACCCCTCCACTTT.

CDR3 sequence reads: CASRLPTGDSYGYTF. DNA of the CDR3: TGTGCCAGCAGACTCCCGACAGGGGACTCCTATGGCTACACCTTC. The genes are TRBV28 and TRBJ1-2; 8 positions agree with TRBD1. CDR1 MDHEN and CDR2 SYDVKM come from the germline V gene. Trimming at V came to 6 bases and at J to 4 bases, leaving 10 bases not matched to a gene. This CDR3 is built from 15 residues.

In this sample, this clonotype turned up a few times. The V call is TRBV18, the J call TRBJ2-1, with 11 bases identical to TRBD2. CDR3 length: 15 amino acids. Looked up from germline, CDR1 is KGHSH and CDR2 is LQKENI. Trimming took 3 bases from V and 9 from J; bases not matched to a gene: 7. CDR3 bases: TGTGCCAGCTCACCGGGACTAGCGGAGGGGACTGAGCAGTTCTTC. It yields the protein CASSPGLAEGTEQFF.

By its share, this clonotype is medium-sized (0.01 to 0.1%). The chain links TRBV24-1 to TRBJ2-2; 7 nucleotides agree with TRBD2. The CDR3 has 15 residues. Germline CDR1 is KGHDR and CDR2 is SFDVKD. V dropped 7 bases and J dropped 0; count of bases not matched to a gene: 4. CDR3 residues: CATRAAGSNTGELFF. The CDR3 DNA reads TGTGCCACCAGGGCAGCGGGATCGAACACCGGGGAGCTGTTTTTT.

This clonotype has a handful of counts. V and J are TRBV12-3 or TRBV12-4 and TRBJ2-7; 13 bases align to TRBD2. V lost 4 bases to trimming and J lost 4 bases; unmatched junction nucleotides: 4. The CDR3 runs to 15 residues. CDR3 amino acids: CASSSRTSGSYEQYF. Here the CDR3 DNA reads TGTGCCAGCAGTTCAAGGACTAGCGGGAGTTACGAGCAGTACTTC.

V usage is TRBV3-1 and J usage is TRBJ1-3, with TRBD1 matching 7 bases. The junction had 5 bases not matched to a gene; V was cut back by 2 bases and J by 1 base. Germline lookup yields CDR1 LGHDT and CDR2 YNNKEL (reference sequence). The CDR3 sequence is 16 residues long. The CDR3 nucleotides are TGTGCCAGCAGCCAACAGGGACAGCAATCTGGAAACACCATATATTTT. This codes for CASSQQGQQSGNTIYF.

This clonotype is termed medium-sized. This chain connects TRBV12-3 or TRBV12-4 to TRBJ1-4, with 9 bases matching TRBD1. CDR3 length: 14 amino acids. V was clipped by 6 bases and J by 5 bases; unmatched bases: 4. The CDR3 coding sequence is TGTGCCAGCAGCCGAGGACAGGGGAATGAAAAACTGTTTTTT. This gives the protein CASSRGQGNEKLFF.

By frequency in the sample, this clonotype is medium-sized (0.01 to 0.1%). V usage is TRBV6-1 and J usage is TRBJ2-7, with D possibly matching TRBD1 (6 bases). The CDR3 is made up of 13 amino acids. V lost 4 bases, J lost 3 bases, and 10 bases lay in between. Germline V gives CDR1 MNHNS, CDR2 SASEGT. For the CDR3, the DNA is TGTGCCAGCAGTGTAACAGGGTACTACGAGCAGTACTTC. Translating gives CASSVTGYYEQYF.

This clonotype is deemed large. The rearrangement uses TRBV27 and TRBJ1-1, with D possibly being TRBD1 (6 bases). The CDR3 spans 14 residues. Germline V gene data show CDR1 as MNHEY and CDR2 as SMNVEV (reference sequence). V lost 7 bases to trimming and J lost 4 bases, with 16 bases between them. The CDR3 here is CASTPGQRSTEAFF. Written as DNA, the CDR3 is TGTGCCAGCACTCCAGGACAGAGGAGCACTGAAGCTTTCTTT.

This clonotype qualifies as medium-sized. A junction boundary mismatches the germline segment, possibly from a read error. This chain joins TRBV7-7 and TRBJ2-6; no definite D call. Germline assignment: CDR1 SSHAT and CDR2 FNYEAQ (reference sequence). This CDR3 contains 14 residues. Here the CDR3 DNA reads TGTGCTAGCAGCTTAGGGATTGGGGCCAACGTCCTGACTTTC. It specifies CASSLGIGANVLTF.

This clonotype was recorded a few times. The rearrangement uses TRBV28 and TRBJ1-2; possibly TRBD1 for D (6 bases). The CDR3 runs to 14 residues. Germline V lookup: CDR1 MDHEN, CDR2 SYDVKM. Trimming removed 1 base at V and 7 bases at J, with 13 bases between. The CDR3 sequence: CASSLLSRGGGYTF. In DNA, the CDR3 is TGTGCCAGCAGTTTATTATCCAGGGGTGGTGGCTACACCTTC.

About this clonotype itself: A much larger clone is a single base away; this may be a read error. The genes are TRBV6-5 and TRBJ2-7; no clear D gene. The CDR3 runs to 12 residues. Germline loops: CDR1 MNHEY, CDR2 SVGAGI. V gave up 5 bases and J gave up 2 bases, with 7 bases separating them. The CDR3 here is CASSESPYEQYF. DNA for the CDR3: TGTGCCAGCAGTGAGTCTCCCTACGAGCAGTACTTC.

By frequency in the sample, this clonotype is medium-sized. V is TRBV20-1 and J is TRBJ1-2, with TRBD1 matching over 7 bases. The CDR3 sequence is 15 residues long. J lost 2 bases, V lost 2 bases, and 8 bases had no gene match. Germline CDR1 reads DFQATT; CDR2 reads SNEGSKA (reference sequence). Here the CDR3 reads CSARLTTGTNYGYTF. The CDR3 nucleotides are TGCAGTGCTAGACTGACGACAGGGACCAACTATGGCTACACCTTC.

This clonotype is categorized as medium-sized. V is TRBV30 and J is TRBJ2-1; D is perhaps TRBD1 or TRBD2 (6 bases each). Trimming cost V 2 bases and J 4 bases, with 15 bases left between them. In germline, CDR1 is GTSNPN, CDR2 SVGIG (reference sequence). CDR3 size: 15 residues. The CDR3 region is CAWSSGDTLYNEQFF. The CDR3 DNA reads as TGTGCCTGGAGTTCGGGGGACACCCTTTACAATGAGCAGTTCTTC.

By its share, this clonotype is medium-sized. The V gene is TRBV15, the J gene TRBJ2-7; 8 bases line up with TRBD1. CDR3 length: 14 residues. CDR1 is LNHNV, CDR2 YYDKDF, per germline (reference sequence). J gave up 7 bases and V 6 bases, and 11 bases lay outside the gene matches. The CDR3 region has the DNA TGTGCCACCAGAATGACAGGGGAAAGTGGAGAGCAGTACTTC. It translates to CATRMTGESGEQYF.

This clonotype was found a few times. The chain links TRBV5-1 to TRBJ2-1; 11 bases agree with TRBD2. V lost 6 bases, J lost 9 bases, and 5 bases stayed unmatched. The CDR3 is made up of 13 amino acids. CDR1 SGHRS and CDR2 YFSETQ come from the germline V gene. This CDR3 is CASIGLAGGEQFF. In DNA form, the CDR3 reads TGCGCCAGCATTGGTCTAGCGGGAGGTGAGCAGTTCTTC.

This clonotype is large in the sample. DNA for the CDR3: TGTGCCTGGAGTGGCGGTGGCAATCAGCCCCAGCATTTT. Its protein product is CAWSGGGNQPQHF. The V gene is TRBV30, the J gene TRBJ1-5; the D is unclear. V was clipped by 1 base and J by 2 bases, with 6 bases between them. The CDR3 runs to 13 residues. Germline loops: CDR1 GTSNPN, CDR2 SVGIG (reference sequence).

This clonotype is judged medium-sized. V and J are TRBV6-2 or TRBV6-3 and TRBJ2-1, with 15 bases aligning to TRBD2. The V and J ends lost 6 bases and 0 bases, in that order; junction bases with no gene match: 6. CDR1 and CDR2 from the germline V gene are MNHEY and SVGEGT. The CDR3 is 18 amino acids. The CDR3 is CASSPGLAGGSSYNEQFF. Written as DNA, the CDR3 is TGTGCCAGCAGCCCCGGACTAGCGGGAGGGAGCTCCTACAATGAGCAGTTCTTC.

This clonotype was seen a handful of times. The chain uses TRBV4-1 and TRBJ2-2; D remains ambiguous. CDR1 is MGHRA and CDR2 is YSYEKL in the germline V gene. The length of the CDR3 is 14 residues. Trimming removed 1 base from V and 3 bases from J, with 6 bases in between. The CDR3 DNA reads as TGCGCCAGCAGCCAAGGGGGATACACCGGGGAGCTGTTTTTT. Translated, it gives CASSQGGYTGELFF.

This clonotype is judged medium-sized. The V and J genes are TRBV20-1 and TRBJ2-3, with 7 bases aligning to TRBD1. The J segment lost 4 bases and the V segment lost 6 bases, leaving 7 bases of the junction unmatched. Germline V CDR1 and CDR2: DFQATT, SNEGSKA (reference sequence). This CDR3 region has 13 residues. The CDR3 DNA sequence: TGCAGTGCCAGCAGGGGGATGCCAGATACGCAGTATTTT. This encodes CSASRGMPDTQYF.

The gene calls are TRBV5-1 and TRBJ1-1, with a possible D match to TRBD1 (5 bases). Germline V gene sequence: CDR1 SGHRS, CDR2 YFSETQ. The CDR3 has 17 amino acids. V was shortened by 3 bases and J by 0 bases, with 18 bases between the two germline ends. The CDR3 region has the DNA TGCGCCAGCAGCTCAGCCGAGGACATAGCTATGAACACTGAAGCTTTCTTT. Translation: CASSSAEDIAMNTEAFF. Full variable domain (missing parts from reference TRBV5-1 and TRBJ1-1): KAGVTQTPRYLIKTRGQQVTLSCSPISGHRSVSWYQQTPGQGLQFLFEYFSETQRNKGNFPGRFSGRQFSNSRSEMNVSTLELGDSALYLCASSSAEDIAMNTEAFFGQGTRLTVV.

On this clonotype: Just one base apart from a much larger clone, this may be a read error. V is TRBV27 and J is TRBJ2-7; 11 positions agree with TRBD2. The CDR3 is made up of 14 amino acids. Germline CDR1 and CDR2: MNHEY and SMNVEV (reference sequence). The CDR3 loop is CAGSPSGTSGEQYF. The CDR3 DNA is TGTGCCGGCAGCCCCTCCGGGACTAGCGGCGAGCAGTACTTC.

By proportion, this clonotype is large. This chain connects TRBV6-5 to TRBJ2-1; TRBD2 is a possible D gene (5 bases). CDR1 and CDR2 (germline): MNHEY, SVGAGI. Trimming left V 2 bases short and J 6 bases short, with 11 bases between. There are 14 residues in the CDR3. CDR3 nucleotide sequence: TGTGCCAGCAGTTACGAGGGAGTCCTCAATGAGCAGTTCTTC. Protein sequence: CASSYEGVLNEQFF.

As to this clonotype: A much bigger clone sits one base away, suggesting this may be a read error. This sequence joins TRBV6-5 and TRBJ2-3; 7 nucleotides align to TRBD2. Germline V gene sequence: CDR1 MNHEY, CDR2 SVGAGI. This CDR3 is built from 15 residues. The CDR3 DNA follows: TGTGCCAGCAGTTATGGCGCGGGAGTCTCAGATACGAAGTATTTT. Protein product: CASSYGAGVSDTKYF.

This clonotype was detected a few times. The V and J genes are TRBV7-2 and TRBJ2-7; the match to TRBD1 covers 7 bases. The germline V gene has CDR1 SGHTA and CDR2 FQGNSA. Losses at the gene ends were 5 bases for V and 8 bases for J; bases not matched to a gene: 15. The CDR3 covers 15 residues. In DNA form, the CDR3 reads TGTGCCAGCAGCAAAACAAGGGGGCGACGAGATAAGCAGTACTTC. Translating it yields CASSKTRGRRDKQYF.

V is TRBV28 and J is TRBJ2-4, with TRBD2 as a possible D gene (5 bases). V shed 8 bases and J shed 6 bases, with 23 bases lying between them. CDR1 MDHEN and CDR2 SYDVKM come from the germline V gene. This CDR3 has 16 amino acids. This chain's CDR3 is CASYPRGRLLANIQYF. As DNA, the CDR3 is TGTGCCAGCTACCCGCGAGGACGGCTGCTAGCAAACATTCAGTACTTC.

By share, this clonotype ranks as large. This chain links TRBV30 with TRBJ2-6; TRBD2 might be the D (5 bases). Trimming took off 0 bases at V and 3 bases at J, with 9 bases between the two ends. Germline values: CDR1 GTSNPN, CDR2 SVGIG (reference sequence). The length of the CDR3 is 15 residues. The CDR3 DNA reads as TGTGCCTGGAGTGTTTGGGGAGTTGGGGCCAACGTCCTGACTTTC. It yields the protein CAWSVWGVGANVLTF.

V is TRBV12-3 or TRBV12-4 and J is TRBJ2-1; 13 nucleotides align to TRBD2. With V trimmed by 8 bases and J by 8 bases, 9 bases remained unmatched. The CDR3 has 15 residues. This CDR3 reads CASQQLGTSGDEQFF. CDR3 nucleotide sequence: TGTGCCAGCCAACAGCTAGGGACTAGCGGGGATGAGCAGTTCTTC.